This T cell receptor beta chain derives from a study of T-cell memory formation after mild COVID-19 (dated by TCRdb to 2020 to 2023). A note on the overall study: Most TCR sequence clusters were specific to one of the two donors. In a couple of donors, T-cell clones that expanded and contracted after mild COVID-19 were tracked by sequencing TCRalpha and TCRbeta repertoires over time. The cohort was made up of two young adult volunteers, one female and one male, who were previously healthy.

PBMCs were isolated by Ficoll-Paque density gradient centrifugation. This clonotype was seen more than once but under ten times. Its antigen target is currently unknown. No clone much larger than this one lies a single base away; base qualities are absent. General findings and caveats noted by the study authors: Contracting CD4+ clones turned up mainly in the CM and EM memory subsets, whereas EMRA was where CD8+ clones were enriched. The detection of some responding clones in pre-infection memory suggests that pre-existing cross-reactive memory T cells joined the SARS-CoV-2 response. Clones contracting from day 15 to 85 had balanced CD4/CD8 phenotypes, while a second wave expanding from day 15 to 37 was biased towards CD4+. Only a couple of mild cases were covered in the study, and larger cohorts including severe cases with pre-infection samples were considered necessary. SARS-CoV-2 specificity was not confirmed for the second-wave clones peaking on day 37.

V is pruned by 6 bases and J by 10 bases, leaving 12 bases of the junction without a gene match. Reading from cysteine to phenylalanine, the CDR3 counts 13 amino acids. CDR3 DNA is the only sequence kept; it has 39 bases, read in frame from the first base. Via the germline V gene (reference sequence), CDR1 is DFQATT and CDR2 SNEGSKA. TCRdb shows the sequencer as Illumina NovaSeq 6000. TCRalpha and TCRbeta cDNA libraries were constructed by 5'RACE with constant-segment primers, with sample barcodes and unique molecular identifiers being introduced. RNA was extracted from every sample with Trizol reagent. The libraries were amplified in two PCR steps, and the second step added a second sample barcode and Illumina TruSeq adapters. The libraries were sequenced on an Illumina NovaSeq using 2 x 150 bp paired-end reads. As for how the authors treated the data: Reads were demultiplexed and collapsed into UMI-guided consensus sequences with migec v1.2.7. Using mixcr v2.1.11, the UMI consensuses were aligned to TRA and TRB V and J templates and assembled into clonotypes. Expanded or contracted clonotypes were those called significant by both edgeR and NoisET, with noise models trained on biological replicates. For edgeR calls, the thresholds were a false discovery rate-adjusted p below 0.01 and a log2 fold-change of 1. As an exploratory analysis of dynamics, max-normalized trajectories of the 1000 most abundant clonotypes were examined with PCA combined with hierarchical clustering. Separately sequenced CD4+ and CD8+ repertoires were used to assign the CD4 or CD8 phenotype of responding clones. TCRdb reran the public reads through fastp at Q25 and MiXCR, keeping productive beta chains. Identical CDR3 proteins give one entry, which carries the most common genes and DNA. It is TCRdb's table, rather than the study itself, that gives the V and J calls and clone size. For this sample the table gives 450,000 or so distinct CDR3 sequences, of which about 23% were detected only once. The ten largest clones take up about an eighth of the sample.

The sequenced sample consisted of PBMCs or a T cell subset sorted from them (not recorded which). Recombination joined TRBV20-1 with TRBJ2-7; the junction holds 10 bases that match TRBD2. The clonotype originates from an adult woman who had mild COVID-19 (a few samples of this study predate the infection). The sample titles of this study are shuffled in the database, so cell type and time point are left out; the donor was told from shared clones. The bases read TGCAGTGCGGGCGTCCAGCGGGAGGGAAGTCAGTACTTC. Translated, this gives CSAGVQREGSQYF.